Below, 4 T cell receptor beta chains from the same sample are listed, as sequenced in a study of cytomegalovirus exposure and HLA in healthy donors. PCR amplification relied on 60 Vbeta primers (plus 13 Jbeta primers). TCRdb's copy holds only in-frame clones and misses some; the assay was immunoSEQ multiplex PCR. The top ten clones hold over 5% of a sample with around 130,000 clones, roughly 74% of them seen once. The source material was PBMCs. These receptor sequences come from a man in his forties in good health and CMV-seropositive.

The CDR3 nucleotides are TGTGCCAGCAGCTTGGGCCGAGAGACCCAGTACTTC. Residues: CASSLGRETQYF. V is TRBV11-1 and J is TRBJ2-5; D is unclear. The CDR3 runs 12 residues. Trimming took 3 bases from V and 4 from J, leaving 6 bases between them. From germline, CDR1 is SGHAT and CDR2 FQDESV (reference sequence). The full variable domain, completed using reference TRBV11-1 and TRBJ2-5, is EAEVAQSPRYKITEKSQAVAFWCDPISGHATLYWYRQILGQGPELLVQFQDESVVDDSQLPKDRFSAERLKGVDSTLKIQPAELGDSAMYLCASSLGRETQYFGPGTRLLVL.

This chain's CDR3 is CASNAGTGANVLTF. The CDR3 DNA is TGTGCCAGCAACGCCGGGACTGGGGCCAACGTCCTGACTTTC. The genes are TRBV11-2 and TRBJ2-6, with D possibly TRBD2 on 5 matching bases. With 7 bases removed from V and 2 bases from J, the gap between germline ends came to 9 bases. Germline values: CDR1 SGHAT, CDR2 FQNNGV. This CDR3 contains 14 residues.

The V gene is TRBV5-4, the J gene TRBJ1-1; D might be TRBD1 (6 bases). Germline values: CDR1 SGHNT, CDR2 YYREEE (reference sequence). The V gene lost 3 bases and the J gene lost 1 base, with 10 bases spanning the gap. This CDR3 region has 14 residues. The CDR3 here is CASSWGQTNTEAFF. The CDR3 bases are TGTGCCAGCAGCTGGGGGCAGACGAACACTGAAGCTTTCTTT.

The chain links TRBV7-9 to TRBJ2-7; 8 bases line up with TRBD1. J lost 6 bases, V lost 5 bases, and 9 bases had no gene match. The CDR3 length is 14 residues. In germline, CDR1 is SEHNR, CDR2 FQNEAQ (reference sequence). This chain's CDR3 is CASSPRGQGGEQYF. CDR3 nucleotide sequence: TGTGCCAGCAGCCCGCGCGGACAGGGCGGCGAGCAGTACTTC. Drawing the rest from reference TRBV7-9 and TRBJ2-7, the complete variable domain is DTGVSQNPRHKITKRGQNVTFRCDPISEHNRLYWYRQTLGQGPEFLTYFQNEAQLEKSRLLSDRFSAERPKGSFSTLEIQRTEQGDSAMYLCASSPRGQGGEQYFGPGTRLTVT.